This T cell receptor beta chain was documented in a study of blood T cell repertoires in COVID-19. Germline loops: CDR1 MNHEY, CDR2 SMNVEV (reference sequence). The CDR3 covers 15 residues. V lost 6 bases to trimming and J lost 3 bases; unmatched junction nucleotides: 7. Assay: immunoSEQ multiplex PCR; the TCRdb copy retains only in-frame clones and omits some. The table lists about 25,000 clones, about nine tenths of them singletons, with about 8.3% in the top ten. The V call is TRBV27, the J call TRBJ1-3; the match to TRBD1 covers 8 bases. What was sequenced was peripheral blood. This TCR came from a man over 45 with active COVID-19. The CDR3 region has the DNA TGTGCCAGCAGGTCCCAGGGGGCTTATGGAAACACCATATATTTT. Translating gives CASRSQGAYGNTIYF.